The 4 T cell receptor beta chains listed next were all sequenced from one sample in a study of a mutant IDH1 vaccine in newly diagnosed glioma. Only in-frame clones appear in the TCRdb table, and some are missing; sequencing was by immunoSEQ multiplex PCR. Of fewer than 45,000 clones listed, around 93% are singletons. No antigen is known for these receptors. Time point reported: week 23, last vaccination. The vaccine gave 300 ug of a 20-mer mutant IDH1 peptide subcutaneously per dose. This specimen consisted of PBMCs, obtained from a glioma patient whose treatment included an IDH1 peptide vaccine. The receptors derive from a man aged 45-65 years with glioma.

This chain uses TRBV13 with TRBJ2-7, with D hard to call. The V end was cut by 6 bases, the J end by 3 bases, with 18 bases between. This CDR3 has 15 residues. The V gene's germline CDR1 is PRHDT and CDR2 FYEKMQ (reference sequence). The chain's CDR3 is CASSQTPRGSYEQYF. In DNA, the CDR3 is TGTGCCAGCAGTCAAACACCCCGAGGTAGCTACGAGCAGTACTTC.

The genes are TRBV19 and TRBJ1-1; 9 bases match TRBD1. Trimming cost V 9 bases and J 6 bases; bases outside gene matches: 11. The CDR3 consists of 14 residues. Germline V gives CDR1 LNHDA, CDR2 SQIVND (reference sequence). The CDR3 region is CASKSQGAMAEAFF. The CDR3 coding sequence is TGTGCCAGCAAATCACAGGGGGCTATGGCTGAAGCTTTCTTT.

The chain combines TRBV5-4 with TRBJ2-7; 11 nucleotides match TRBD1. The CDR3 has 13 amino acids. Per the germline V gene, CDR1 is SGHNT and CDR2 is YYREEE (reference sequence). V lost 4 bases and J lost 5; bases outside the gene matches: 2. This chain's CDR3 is CASSVGQGDEQYF. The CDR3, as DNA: TGTGCCAGCAGCGTGGGACAGGGGGACGAGCAGTACTTC.

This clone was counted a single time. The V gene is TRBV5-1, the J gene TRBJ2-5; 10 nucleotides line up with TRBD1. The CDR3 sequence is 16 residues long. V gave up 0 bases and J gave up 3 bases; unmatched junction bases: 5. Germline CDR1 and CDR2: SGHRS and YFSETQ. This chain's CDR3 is CASSLGDRGREETQYF. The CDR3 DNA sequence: TGCGCCAGCAGCTTGGGGGACAGGGGTCGTGAAGAGACCCAGTACTTC.